Below, one TCR beta chain is given with its context. Its antigen remains unidentified. The sample has other DNA sequences that encode this CDR3 too. Naive-designated CD8 cells lacked CD45RO, were positively enriched for CCR7, and omitted terminally differentiated effector memory CD45RA+ cells. Recent acute infections and vaccinations were absent in the healthy HIV-negative adult donors. The germline V and J ends were trimmed by 6 bases and 7 bases, with 10 bases remaining between them. The germline gives CDR1 DFQATT, CDR2 SNEGSKA (reference sequence). The CDR3 consists of 11 residues. This sample was taken from a study of shared clonotypes between healthy human individuals. Study-level findings and limits: The study generally estimated greater richness for naive than memory subsets.

Assay: immunoSEQ multiplex PCR; the TCRdb copy retains only in-frame clones and omits some. Here the sample spans over 2,000,000 clones, around 93% being singletons. This clonotype originated in a man between 18 and 29 years old in good health. Some clones in this sample may be carry-over from other donors' samples. The sample consisted of naive CD8+ T cells from PBMCs. The chain links TRBV20-1 to TRBJ2-1; D not resolved. CDR3 bases: TGCAGTGCCCCCTACTATAATGAGCAGTTCTTC. The encoded protein is CSAPYYNEQFF.